This T cell receptor beta chain was found in a study of cytomegalovirus exposure and HLA in healthy donors. Broader study findings: Reports described diagnosis of cytomegalovirus status by the classifier as highly specific and sensitive. Cytomegalovirus-associated status was assigned to approximately 160 TCR beta chains. Roughly uniform sequencing depth across donors was assumed, possibly incorrectly.

Amplification used 60 Vbeta primers and 13 Jbeta primers. Sequencing used immunoSEQ multiplex PCR; TCRdb keeps in-frame clones, though not all of them. The table shows about 190,000 clones, with roughly 81% occurring only once. In the case of this clone: Antigen specificity is unknown.

Donors had nominal health at sampling but likely had unrecorded immune exposures. The V gene end was trimmed by 4 bases and the J gene end by 7 bases; junction bases not matched to a gene: 12. The CDR3 has 16 amino acids. This sequence originates from a young woman in good health and CMV-seropositive. The chain is built from TRBV23-1 and TRBJ1-4, with 7 bases that match TRBD1. TRBV23-1 belongs to the ORF category, with a function that is uncertain. Source material: PBMCs. The CDR3 coding sequence is TGCGCCAGCAGTCCCTCCCGGGACAGCATGTTTGAAAAACTGTTTTTT. This encodes CASSPSRDSMFEKLFF.